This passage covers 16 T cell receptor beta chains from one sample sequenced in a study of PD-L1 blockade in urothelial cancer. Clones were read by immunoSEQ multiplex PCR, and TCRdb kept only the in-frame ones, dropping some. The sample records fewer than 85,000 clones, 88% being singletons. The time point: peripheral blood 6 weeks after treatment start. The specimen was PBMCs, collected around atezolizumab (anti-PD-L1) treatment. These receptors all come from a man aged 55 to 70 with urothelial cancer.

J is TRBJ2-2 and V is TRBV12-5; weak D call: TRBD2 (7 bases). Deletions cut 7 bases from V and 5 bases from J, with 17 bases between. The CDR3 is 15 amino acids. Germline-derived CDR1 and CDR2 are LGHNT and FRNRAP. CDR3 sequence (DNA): TGTGCTAGTGCCTTCGGGGGGCGCAGTACCGGGGAGCTGTTTTTT. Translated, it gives CASAFGGRSTGELFF.

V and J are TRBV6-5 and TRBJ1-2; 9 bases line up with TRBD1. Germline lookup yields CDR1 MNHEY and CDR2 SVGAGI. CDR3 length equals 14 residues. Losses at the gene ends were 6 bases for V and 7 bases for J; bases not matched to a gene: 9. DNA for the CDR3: TGTGCCAGCAGCATCCCGGGACAGGGCGTTGGCTACACCTTC. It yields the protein CASSIPGQGVGYTF.

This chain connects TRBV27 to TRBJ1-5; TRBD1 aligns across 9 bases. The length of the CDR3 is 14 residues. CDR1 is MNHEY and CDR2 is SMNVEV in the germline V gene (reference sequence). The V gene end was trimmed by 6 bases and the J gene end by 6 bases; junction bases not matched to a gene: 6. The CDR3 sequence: CASSGTGFGQPQHF. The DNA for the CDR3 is TGTGCCAGCAGCGGGACAGGGTTTGGTCAGCCCCAGCATTTT.

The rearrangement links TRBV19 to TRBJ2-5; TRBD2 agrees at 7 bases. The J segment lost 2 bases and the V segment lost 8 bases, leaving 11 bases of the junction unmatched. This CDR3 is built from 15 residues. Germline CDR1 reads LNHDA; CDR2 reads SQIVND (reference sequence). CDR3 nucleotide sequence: TGTGCCAGTTCGTCGCCCGCGGGGGTACAAGAGACCCAGTACTTC. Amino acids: CASSSPAGVQETQYF.

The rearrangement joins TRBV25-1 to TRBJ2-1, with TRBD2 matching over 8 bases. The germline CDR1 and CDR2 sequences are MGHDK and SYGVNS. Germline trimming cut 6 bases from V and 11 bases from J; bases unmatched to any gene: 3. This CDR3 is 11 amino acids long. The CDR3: CASRASGQQFF. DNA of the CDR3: TGTGCCAGCAGGGCTAGCGGGCAGCAGTTCTTC.

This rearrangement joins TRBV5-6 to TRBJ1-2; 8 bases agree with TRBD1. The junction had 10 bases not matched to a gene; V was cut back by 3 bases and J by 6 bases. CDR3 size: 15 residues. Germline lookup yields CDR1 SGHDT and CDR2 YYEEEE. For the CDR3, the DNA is TGTGCCAGCAGCTGGACAGGGAGGGAACAGGATGGCTACACCTTC. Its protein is CASSWTGREQDGYTF.

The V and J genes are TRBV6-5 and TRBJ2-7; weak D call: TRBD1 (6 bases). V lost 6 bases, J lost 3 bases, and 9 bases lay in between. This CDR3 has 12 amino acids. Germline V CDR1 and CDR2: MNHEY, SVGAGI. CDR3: CASRGQSYEQYF. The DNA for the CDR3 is TGTGCCAGCAGGGGACAAAGCTACGAGCAGTACTTC.

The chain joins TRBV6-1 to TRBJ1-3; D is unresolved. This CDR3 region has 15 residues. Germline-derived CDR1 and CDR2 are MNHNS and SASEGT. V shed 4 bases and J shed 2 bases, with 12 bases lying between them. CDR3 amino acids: CASSGGFTPGNTIYF. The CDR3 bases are TGTGCCAGCAGTGGAGGTTTTACCCCTGGAAACACCATATATTTT.

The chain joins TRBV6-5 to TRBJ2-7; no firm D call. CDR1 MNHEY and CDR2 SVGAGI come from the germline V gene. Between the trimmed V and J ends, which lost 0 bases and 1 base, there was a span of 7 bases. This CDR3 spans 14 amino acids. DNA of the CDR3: TGTGCCAGCAGTTACTCTTTGAGATCCTACGAGCAGTACTTC. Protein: CASSYSLRSYEQYF.

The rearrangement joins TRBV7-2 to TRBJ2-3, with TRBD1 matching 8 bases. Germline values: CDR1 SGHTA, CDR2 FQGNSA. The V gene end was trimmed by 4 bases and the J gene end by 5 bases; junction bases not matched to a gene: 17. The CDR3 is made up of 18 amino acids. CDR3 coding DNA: TGTGCCAGCAGCTACCTAGCCACCGGACAGGGCTCGCGAGATACGCAGTATTTT. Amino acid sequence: CASSYLATGQGSRDTQYF.

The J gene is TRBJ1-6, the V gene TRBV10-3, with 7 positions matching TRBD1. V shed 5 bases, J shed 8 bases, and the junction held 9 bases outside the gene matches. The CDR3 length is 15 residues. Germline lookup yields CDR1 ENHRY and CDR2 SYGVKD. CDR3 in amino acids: CAISYGQAGDSPLHF. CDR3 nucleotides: TGTGCCATCAGTTATGGACAGGCCGGGGATTCACCCCTCCACTTT.

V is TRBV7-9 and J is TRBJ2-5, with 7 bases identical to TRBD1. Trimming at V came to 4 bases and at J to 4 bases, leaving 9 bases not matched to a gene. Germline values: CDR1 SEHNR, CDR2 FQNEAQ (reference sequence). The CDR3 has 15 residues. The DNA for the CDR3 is TGTGCCAGCAGCTCCCCCCGACAGGGACGAGAGACCCAGTACTTC. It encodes CASSSPRQGRETQYF.

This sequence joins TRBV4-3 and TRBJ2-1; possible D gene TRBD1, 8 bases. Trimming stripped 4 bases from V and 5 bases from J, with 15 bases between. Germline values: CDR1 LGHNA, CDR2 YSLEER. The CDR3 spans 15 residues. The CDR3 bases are TGCGCCAGCAGCCCTACAGGGGGGGCCCACAATGAGCAGTTCTTC. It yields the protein CASSPTGGAHNEQFF.

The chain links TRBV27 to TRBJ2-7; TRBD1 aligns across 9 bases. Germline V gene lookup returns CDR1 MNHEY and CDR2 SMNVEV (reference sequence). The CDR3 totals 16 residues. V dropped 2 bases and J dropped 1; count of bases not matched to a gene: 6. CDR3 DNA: TGTGCCAGCAGTTTACGCGCCGGGACAGGGTCCTACGAGCAGTACTTC. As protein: CASSLRAGTGSYEQYF.

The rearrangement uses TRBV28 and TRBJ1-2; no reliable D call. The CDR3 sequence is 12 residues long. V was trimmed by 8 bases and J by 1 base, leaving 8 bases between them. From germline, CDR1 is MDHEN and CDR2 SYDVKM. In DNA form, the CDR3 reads TGTGCCAGCGGGCTTATTAACTATGGCTACACCTTC. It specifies CASGLINYGYTF.

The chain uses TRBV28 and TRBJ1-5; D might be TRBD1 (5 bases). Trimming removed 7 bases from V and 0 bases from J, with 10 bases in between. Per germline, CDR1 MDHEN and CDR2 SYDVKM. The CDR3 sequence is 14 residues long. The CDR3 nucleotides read TGTGCCAGCAACAGGAAGTATAGCAATCAGCCCCAGCATTTT. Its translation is CASNRKYSNQPQHF.